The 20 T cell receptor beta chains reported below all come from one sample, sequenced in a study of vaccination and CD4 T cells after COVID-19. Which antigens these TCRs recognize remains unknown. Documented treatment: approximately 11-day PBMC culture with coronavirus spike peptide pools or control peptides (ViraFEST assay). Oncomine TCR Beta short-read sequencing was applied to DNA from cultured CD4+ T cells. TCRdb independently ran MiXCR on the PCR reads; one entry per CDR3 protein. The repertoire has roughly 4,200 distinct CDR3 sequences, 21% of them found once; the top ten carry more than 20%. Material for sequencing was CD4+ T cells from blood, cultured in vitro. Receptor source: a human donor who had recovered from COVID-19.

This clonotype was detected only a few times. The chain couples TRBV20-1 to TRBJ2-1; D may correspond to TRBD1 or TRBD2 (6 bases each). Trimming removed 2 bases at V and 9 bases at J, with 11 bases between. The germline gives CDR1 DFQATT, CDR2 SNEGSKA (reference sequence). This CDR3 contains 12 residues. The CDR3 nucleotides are TGCAGTGCTAGAAGACAGGAGGGTGAGCAGTTCTTC. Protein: CSARRQEGEQFF.

The CDR3 DNA follows: TGTGCCAGTAGCTCACTCCGGGACAGTTCTAACTATGGCTACACCTTC. This encodes CASSSLRDSSNYGYTF. V usage is TRBV19 and J usage is TRBJ1-2; 7 positions agree with TRBD1. V was pared by 6 bases and J by 0 bases, with 10 bases of the junction left unmatched. The CDR3 sequence is 16 residues long. The germline V gene encodes CDR1 LNHDA and CDR2 SQIVND (reference sequence).

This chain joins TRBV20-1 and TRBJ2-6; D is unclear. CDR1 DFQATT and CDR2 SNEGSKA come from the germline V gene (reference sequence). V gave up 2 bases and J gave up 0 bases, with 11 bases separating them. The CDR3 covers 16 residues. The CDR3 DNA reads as TGCAGTGCTAGACGCAGTCGACCCTCTGGGGCCAACGTCCTGACTTTC. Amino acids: CSARRSRPSGANVLTF.

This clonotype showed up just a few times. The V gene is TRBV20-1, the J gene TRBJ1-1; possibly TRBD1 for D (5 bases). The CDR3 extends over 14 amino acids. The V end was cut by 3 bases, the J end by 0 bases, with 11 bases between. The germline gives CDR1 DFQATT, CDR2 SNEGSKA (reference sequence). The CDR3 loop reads CSARRQSMNTEAFF. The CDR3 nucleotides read TGCAGTGCTAGGCGACAGAGCATGAACACTGAAGCTTTCTTT.

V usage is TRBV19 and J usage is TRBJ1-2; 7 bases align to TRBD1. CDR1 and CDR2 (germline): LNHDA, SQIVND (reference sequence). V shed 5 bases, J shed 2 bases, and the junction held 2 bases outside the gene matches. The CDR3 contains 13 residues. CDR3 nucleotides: TGTGCCAGTAGTCCGACAGGGAACTATGGCTACACCTTC. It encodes CASSPTGNYGYTF.

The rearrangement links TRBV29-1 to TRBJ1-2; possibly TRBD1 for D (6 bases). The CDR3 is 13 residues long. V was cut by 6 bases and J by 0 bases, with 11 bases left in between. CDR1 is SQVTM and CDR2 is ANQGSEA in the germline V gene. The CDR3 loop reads CSVERTANYGYTF. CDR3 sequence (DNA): TGCAGCGTCGAGCGGACAGCTAACTATGGCTACACCTTC. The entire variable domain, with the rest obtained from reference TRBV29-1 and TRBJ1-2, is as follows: SAVISQKPSRDICQRGTSLTIQCQVDSQVTMMFWYRQQPGQSLTLIATANQGSEATYESGFVIDKFPISRPNLTFSTLTVSNMSPEDSSIYLCSVERTANYGYTFGSGTRLTVV.

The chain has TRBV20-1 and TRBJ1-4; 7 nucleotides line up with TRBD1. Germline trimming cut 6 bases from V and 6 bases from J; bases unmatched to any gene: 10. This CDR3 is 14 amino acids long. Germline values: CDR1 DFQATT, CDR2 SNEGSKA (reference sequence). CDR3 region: CSATPRGWDEKLFF. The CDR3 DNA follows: TGCAGTGCCACCCCCAGGGGGTGGGATGAAAAACTGTTTTTT.

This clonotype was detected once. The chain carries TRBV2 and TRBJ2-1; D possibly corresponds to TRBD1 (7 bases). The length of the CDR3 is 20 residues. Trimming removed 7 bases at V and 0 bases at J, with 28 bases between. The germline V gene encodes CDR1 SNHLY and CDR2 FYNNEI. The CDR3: CASTQGLGRRGRSSYNEQFF. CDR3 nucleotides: TGTGCCAGCACCCAAGGACTTGGAAGGAGGGGGCGATCCTCCTACAATGAGCAGTTCTTC.

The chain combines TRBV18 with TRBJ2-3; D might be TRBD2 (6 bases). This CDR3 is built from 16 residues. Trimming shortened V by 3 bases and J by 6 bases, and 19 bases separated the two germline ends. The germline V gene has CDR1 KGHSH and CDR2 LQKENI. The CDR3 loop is CASSPADRDLGDTQYF. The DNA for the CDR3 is TGTGCCAGCTCACCGGCCGATAGGGACTTAGGGGATACGCAGTATTTT.

The CDR3 protein is CASERTGGMNTEAFF. The CDR3 coding sequence is TGTGCCAGCGAAAGGACAGGGGGCATGAACACTGAAGCTTTCTTT. The rearrangement links TRBV2 to TRBJ1-1, with 11 bases fitting TRBD1. CDR1 and CDR2 (germline): SNHLY, FYNNEI. Trimming at V came to 8 bases and at J to 0 bases, leaving 5 bases not matched to a gene. This CDR3 region has 15 residues.

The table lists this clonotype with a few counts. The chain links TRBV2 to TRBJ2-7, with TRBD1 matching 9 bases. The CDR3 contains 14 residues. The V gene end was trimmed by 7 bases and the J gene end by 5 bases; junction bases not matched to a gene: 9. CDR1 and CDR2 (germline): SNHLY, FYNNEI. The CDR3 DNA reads TGTGCCAGCACCCGACAGGGGGTTTCCAACGAGCAGTACTTC. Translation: CASTRQGVSNEQYF.

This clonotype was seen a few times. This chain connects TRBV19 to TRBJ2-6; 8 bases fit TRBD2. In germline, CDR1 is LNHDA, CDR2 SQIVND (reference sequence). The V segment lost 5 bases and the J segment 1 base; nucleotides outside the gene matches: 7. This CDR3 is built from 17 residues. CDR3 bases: TGTGCCAGTAGTCTAGGACGGGAGGGGTCTGGGGCCAACGTCCTGACTTTC. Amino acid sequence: CASSLGREGSGANVLTF. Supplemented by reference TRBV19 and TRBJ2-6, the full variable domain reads DGGITQSPKYLFRKEGQNVTLSCEQNLNHDAMYWYRQDPGQGLRLIYYSQIVNDFQKGDIAEGYSVSREKKESFPLTVTSAQKNPTAFYLCASSLGREGSGANVLTFGAGSRLTVL.

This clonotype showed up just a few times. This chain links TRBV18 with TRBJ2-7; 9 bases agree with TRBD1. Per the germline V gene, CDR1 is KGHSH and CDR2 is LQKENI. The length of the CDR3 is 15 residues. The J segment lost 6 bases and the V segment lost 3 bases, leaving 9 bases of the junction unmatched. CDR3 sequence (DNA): TGTGCCAGCTCACCTCGGACAGGGGTCCTCTCCGAGCAGTACTTC. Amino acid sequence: CASSPRTGVLSEQYF.

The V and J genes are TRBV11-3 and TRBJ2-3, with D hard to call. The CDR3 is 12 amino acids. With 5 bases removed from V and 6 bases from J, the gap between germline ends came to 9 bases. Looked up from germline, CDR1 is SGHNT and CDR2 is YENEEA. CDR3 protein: CASSADTDTQYF. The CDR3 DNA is TGTGCCAGCAGCGCGGATACGGATACGCAGTATTTT.

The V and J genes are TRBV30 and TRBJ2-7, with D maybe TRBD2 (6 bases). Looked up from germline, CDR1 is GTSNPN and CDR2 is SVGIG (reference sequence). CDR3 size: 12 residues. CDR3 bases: TGTGCTGGAGGCGGGAAACCCTACGAGCAGTACTTC. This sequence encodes CAGGGKPYEQYF.

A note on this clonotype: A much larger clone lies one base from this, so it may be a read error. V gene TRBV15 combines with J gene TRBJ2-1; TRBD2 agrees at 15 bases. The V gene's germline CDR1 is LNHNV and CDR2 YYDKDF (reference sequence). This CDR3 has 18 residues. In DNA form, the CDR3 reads TGTGTCACCAGCAGAGATGGACTAGCGGGGGGGCTGAACAATGAGCAGTTCTTC. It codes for CVTSRDGLAGGLNNEQFF.

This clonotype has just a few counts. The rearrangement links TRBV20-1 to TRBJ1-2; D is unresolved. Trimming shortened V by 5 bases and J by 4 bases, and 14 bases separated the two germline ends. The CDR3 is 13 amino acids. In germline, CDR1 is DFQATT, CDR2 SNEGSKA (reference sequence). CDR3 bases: TGCAGTGCTCATCCGGGAGTAGGCTATGGCTACACCTTC. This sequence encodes CSAHPGVGYGYTF.

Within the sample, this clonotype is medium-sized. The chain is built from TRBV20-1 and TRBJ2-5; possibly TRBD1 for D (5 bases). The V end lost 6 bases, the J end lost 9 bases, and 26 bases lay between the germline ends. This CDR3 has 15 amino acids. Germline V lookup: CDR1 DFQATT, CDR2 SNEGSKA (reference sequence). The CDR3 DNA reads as TGCAGTGCCATGAGTGGGCAGGACAAAATTTCGGCCCAGTACTTC. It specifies CSAMSGQDKISAQYF.

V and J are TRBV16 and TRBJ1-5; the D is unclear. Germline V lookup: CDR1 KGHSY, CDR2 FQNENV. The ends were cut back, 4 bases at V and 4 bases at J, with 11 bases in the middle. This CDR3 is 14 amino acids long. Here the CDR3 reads CASSPRRENQPQHF. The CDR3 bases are TGTGCCAGCAGCCCCCGACGGGAGAATCAGCCCCAGCATTTT.

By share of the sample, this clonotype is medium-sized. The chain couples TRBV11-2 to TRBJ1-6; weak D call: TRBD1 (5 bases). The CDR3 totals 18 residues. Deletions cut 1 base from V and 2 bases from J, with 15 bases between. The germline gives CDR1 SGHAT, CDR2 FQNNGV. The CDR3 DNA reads TGTGCCAGCAGCTTAGGGATGGGGACGGGCGCCTATAATTCACCCCTCCACTTT. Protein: CASSLGMGTGAYNSPLHF.